This T cell receptor (beta chain) derives from a study of human T cells and chemical hapten exposure. Study observations and caveats: With regard to DPC sensitization, TCRs above 1 in 1000 frequency did not change.

At least ten counts were recorded for this clonotype. Its target is not known. The CDR3 is 15 residues long. Germline V lookup: CDR1 DFQATT, CDR2 SNEGSKA (reference sequence). The V and J ends lost 2 bases and 5 bases respectively, with 16 bases between them. Original processing methods: A per-sample median of 95,638 TCRs was observed, with a range of roughly 20,000 to 690,600. TCRdb reanalysed the RACE reads using MiXCR and keeps one entry per CDR3 protein. These V and J calls originate from TCRdb's pipeline instead of the authors' own analysis. Of about 34,000 distinct CDR3 sequences in the sample, roughly 5.5% were seen once. Indicated time point: healthy volunteer bleed at 6 weeks. Unfractionated whole blood yielded the extracted total RNA.

The chain uses TRBV20-1 and TRBJ2-1; possibly TRBD2 for D (5 bases). The sequence was collected from a human donor in good health. Some clones in this sample may be carry-over from other donors' samples. The sequencing input was whole blood. The CDR3 here is CSARPARSSDNEQFF. The CDR3 nucleotides are TGCAGTGCTAGACCGGCCCGGAGTAGCGACAATGAGCAGTTCTTC.